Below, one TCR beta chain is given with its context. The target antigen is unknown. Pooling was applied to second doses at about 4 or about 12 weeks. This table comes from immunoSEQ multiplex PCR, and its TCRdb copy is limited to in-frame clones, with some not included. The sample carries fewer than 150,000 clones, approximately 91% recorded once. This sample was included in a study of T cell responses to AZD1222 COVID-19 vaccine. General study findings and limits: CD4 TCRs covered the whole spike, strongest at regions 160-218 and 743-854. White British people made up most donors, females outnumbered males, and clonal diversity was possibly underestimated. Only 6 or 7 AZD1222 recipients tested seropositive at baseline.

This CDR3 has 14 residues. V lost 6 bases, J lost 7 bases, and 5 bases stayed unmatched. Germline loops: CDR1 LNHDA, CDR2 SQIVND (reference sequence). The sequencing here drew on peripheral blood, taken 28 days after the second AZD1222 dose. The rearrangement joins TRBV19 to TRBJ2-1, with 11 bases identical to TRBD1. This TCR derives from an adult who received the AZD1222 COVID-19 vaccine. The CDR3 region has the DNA TGTGCCAGTAGAGGACAGGGGGCGAAGAATGAGCAGTTCTTC. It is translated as CASRGQGAKNEQFF. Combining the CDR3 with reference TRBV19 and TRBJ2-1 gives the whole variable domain DGGITQSPKYLFRKEGQNVTLSCEQNLNHDAMYWYRQDPGQGLRLIYYSQIVNDFQKGDIAEGYSVSREKKESFPLTVTSAQKNPTAFYLCASRGQGAKNEQFFGPGTRLTVL.